The 21 T cell receptor beta chains reported below all come from one sample, sequenced in a study of T cell repertoires in cytomegalovirus infection. Antigen specificity for these receptors is unknown. TCRdb redid the calling of the reads with MiXCR, one entry per CDR3 protein. The sample records roughly 730,000 distinct CDR3 sequences, around 32% being singletons. The input for sequencing was cultured PBMCs, taken from culture after CMV antigen stimulation. These TCRs come from a human donor in good health (CMV status not recorded). Some clones in this sample may be carry-over from other donors' samples.

This clonotype has at least ten counts. In DNA, the CDR3 is TGTGCCAGCAGCTTGAGGCGGGATCATGAGCAGTTCTTC. Translated: CASSLRRDHEQFF. The chain recombines TRBV7-2 with TRBJ2-1; TRBD2 is a possible D gene (6 bases). The CDR3 spans 13 residues. Between the trimmed V and J ends, which lost 3 bases and 8 bases, there was a span of 11 bases. CDR1 and CDR2 (germline): SGHTA, FQGNSA.

Many counts were recorded for this clonotype. This chain links TRBV7-2 with TRBJ2-1; no firm D call. Trimming cost V 2 bases and J 4 bases, with 12 bases left between them. Germline V gene data show CDR1 as SGHTA and CDR2 as FQGNSA. The CDR3 is made up of 15 amino acids. This CDR3 reads CASSLLGSSYNEQFF. The CDR3 coding sequence is TGTGCCAGCAGCTTACTGGGTAGCAGTTACAATGAGCAGTTCTTC.

CDR3 sequence reads: CASSSIGEQYF. In DNA, the CDR3 is TGTGCCAGCAGTTCGATCGGGGAGCAGTACTTC. V gene TRBV28 combines with J gene TRBJ2-7; D not resolved. Trimming shortened V by 4 bases and J by 7 bases, and 8 bases separated the two germline ends. The CDR3 loop spans 11 amino acids. Germline CDR1 is MDHEN and CDR2 is SYDVKM.

This clonotype was observed a handful of times. The V gene is TRBV18, the J gene TRBJ1-5; 9 bases map to TRBD1. Germline V gene sequence: CDR1 KGHSH, CDR2 LQKENI. The CDR3 is made up of 15 amino acids. J gave up 11 bases and V 4 bases, and 12 bases lay outside the gene matches. CDR3 sequence reads: CASSRDRESLMAQHF. The CDR3 DNA sequence: TGTGCCAGCTCACGGGACAGGGAGAGTCTTATGGCCCAGCATTTT.

This clonotype has at least ten counts. The V call is TRBV7-2, the J call TRBJ2-7, with 7 bases that match TRBD1. The germline gives CDR1 SGHTA, CDR2 FQGNSA. The V segment lost 2 bases and the J segment 3 bases; nucleotides outside the gene matches: 7. This CDR3 has 15 residues. For the CDR3, the DNA is TGTGCCAGCAGCTTAACCCGGGACAGTGTCTACGAGCAGTACTTC. It codes for CASSLTRDSVYEQYF.

The chain has TRBV20-1 and TRBJ1-1; D remains unclear. V was shortened by 1 base and J by 1 base, with 10 bases between the two germline ends. Germline assignment: CDR1 DFQATT and CDR2 SNEGSKA (reference sequence). This CDR3 is 14 amino acids long. CDR3 sequence: CSARVVKSNTEAFF. The CDR3 DNA reads TGCAGTGCTAGAGTTGTGAAGTCGAACACTGAAGCTTTCTTT.

This clonotype was seen at least ten times. V usage is TRBV7-2 and J usage is TRBJ2-3, with 7 bases matching TRBD2. The V and J ends lost 5 bases and 0 bases, in that order; junction bases with no gene match: 5. Looked up from germline, CDR1 is SGHTA and CDR2 is FQGNSA. The CDR3 spans 15 residues. The CDR3 sequence is CASSHPSGSTDTQYF. The DNA for the CDR3 is TGTGCCAGCAGCCATCCTAGCGGTAGCACAGATACGCAGTATTTT.

The chain carries TRBV28 and TRBJ1-3; unclear D gene. V was clipped by 8 bases and J by 0 bases, with 17 bases between them. Germline assignment: CDR1 MDHEN and CDR2 SYDVKM. This CDR3 has 16 amino acids. The CDR3 DNA reads TGTGCCAGCGCCCAGGACTCTTTTCTCTCTGGAAACACCATATATTTT. Its translation is CASAQDSFLSGNTIYF.

Only a few counts were recorded for this clonotype. V usage is TRBV28 and J usage is TRBJ1-6; D is unresolved. The length of the CDR3 is 12 residues. Germline loops: CDR1 MDHEN, CDR2 SYDVKM. V lost 7 bases, J lost 6 bases, and 7 bases lay in between. The CDR3 DNA reads as TGTGCCAGCACCGGAGGTAATTCACCCCTCCACTTT. Its translation is CASTGGNSPLHF.

The CDR3 DNA is TGTGCCAGCAGCTTGGGCCGAGCAGGGCAGCCCCAGCATTTT. Encoded protein: CASSLGRAGQPQHF. The chain combines TRBV7-2 with TRBJ1-5; possibly TRBD1 for D (5 bases). Trimming removed 3 bases at V and 7 bases at J, with 13 bases between. CDR3 length equals 14 residues. Germline lookup yields CDR1 SGHTA and CDR2 FQGNSA.

The chain employs TRBV4-1 and TRBJ1-2, with a possible D match to TRBD1 (5 bases). CDR1 is MGHRA, CDR2 YSYEKL, per germline. V lost 0 bases and J 5 bases, leaving 10 bases between the germline ends. The CDR3 contains 14 residues. The CDR3 DNA is TGCGCCAGCAGCCAAGAAGAGACAGTTTATGGCTACACCTTC. Its protein is CASSQEETVYGYTF.

The J gene is TRBJ1-2, the V gene TRBV5-1; D perhaps matches TRBD1 (5 bases). The ends were cut back, 7 bases at V and 3 bases at J, with 13 bases in the middle. CDR1 is SGHRS, CDR2 YFSETQ, per germline. The CDR3 runs to 13 residues. CDR3 in amino acids: CASGPGLDYGYTF. The CDR3 region has the DNA TGCGCCAGCGGTCCAGGGTTGGACTATGGCTACACCTTC.

This clonotype was detected only a few times. This sequence joins TRBV28 and TRBJ1-5; maybe TRBD1 (5 bases). The CDR3 length is 14 residues. Germline V CDR1 and CDR2: MDHEN, SYDVKM. The V and J ends lost 7 bases and 6 bases respectively, with 16 bases between them. The CDR3 protein is CASTLAGAGQPQHF. In nucleotides, the CDR3 is TGTGCCAGCACCCTCGCTGGGGCAGGTCAGCCCCAGCATTTT.

The rearrangement links TRBV20-1 to TRBJ1-1; D uncertain. The CDR3 runs 13 residues. The V end was cut by 1 base, the J end by 3 bases, with 9 bases between. Germline CDR1 and CDR2: DFQATT and SNEGSKA (reference sequence). CDR3 amino acids: CSARGTADTEAFF. In DNA form, the CDR3 reads TGCAGTGCTAGAGGAACAGCAGACACTGAAGCTTTCTTT.

V and J are TRBV7-9 and TRBJ2-7; D not resolved. V was pared by 6 bases and J by 3 bases, with 9 bases between. Germline CDR1 and CDR2: SEHNR and FQNEAQ (reference sequence). CDR3 length: 12 amino acids. The CDR3 nucleotides read TGTGCCAGCAGGCCGATCCTCTACGAGCAGTACTTC. It yields the protein CASRPILYEQYF. Full variable domain (missing parts from reference TRBV7-9 and TRBJ2-7): DTGVSQNPRHKITKRGQNVTFRCDPISEHNRLYWYRQTLGQGPEFLTYFQNEAQLEKSRLLSDRFSAERPKGSFSTLEIQRTEQGDSAMYLCASRPILYEQYFGPGTRLTVT.

This clonotype was detected many times. The chain combines TRBV7-2 with TRBJ1-2; possibly TRBD1 for D (5 bases). Germline CDR1 reads SGHTA; CDR2 reads FQGNSA. The CDR3 runs 15 residues. Trimming left V 7 bases short and J 3 bases short, with 18 bases between. As DNA, the CDR3 is TGTGCCAGCACCAAATCCGGGGGGAACGACTATGGCTACACCTTC. Translation gives CASTKSGGNDYGYTF. The variable domain in full, completed from reference TRBV7-2 and TRBJ1-2, reads GAGVSQSPSNKVTEKGKDVELRCDPISGHTALYWYRQSLGQGLEFLIYFQGNSAPDKSGLPSDRFSAERTGGSVSTLTIQRTQQEDSAVYLCASTKSGGNDYGYTFGSGTRLTVV.

The chain employs TRBV7-2 and TRBJ1-1; D unclear. The CDR3 extends over 13 amino acids. The germline V and J ends were trimmed by 7 bases and 4 bases, with 13 bases remaining between them. Germline V gives CDR1 SGHTA, CDR2 FQGNSA. CDR3 sequence reads: CASNRRVSTEAFF. The CDR3 DNA sequence: TGTGCCAGCAACCGGCGGGTCAGCACTGAAGCTTTCTTT.

This clonotype has ten or more counts. The CDR3 DNA reads TGTGCCAGCAGCTTAAGCGGGGGCTCGGAAGGGACCCAGTACTTC. Residues: CASSLSGGSEGTQYF. This rearrangement joins TRBV7-2 to TRBJ2-5; 8 bases are shared with TRBD2. V shed 2 bases, J shed 7 bases, and the junction held 9 bases outside the gene matches. CDR1 and CDR2 (germline): SGHTA, FQGNSA. The CDR3 is made up of 15 amino acids.

The chain carries TRBV7-2 and TRBJ1-3; 9 nucleotides match TRBD1. Unmatched junction bases numbered 8, after V lost 5 bases and J lost 0 bases. CDR3 size: 17 residues. Germline V CDR1 and CDR2: SGHTA, FQGNSA. In DNA, the CDR3 is TGTGCCAGCAGCAAAGGACAGGGGACCAGCTCTGGAAACACCATATATTTT. Translation gives CASSKGQGTSSGNTIYF.

The chain carries TRBV7-2 and TRBJ2-2; D possibly uses TRBD1 or TRBD2 (5 bases each). Germline assignment: CDR1 SGHTA and CDR2 FQGNSA. This CDR3 spans 17 amino acids. The V end lost 1 base, the J end lost 4 bases, and 16 bases lay between the germline ends. The CDR3 reads CASSLGGAGWGTGELFF. Here the CDR3 DNA reads TGTGCCAGCAGCTTAGGGGGAGCAGGGTGGGGCACCGGGGAGCTGTTTTTT.

This clonotype was seen at least ten times. This chain links TRBV7-2 with TRBJ2-3; D is undetermined. CDR1 SGHTA and CDR2 FQGNSA come from the germline V gene. The V end was cut by 0 bases, the J end by 5 bases, with 3 bases between. This CDR3 region has 12 residues. The DNA of the CDR3 is TGTGCCAGCAGCTTAGCCAGAGATACGCAGTATTTT. Its protein product is CASSLARDTQYF.